The next 28 T cell receptor beta chains were all read from a single sample in a study of graft-versus-host responses after intestinal transplantation. Their antigens are not known. Profiled with immunoSEQ multiplex PCR; TCRdb holds only in-frame clones, not every one. This table has about 100,000 clones, roughly 87% appearing once. The source was unstimulated CD4+ T cells sorted from spleen or lymph node cells, collected before intestinal transplant. The receptors shown here come from a human donor who received an intestinal transplant.

This chain links TRBV28 with TRBJ2-3, with D possibly TRBD2 on 6 matching bases. The CDR3 is 16 residues long. The V end lost 3 bases, the J end lost 0 bases, and 13 bases lay between the germline ends. Germline V lookup: CDR1 MDHEN, CDR2 SYDVKM. CDR3 nucleotide sequence: TGTGCCAGCAGTTTTTGGACTACCCCTAGCACAGATACGCAGTATTTT. As protein: CASSFWTTPSTDTQYF. Drawing the rest from reference TRBV28 and TRBJ2-3, the complete variable domain is DVKVTQSSRYLVKRTGEKVFLECVQDMDHENMFWYRQDPGLGLRLIYFSYDVKMKEKGDIPEGYSVSREKKERFSLILESASTNQTSMYLCASSFWTTPSTDTQYFGPGTRLTVL.

This rearrangement joins TRBV28 to TRBJ2-3; D is uncertain. The V end lost 1 base, the J end lost 0 bases, and 2 bases lay between the germline ends. This CDR3 has 13 amino acids. The germline CDR1 and CDR2 sequences are MDHEN and SYDVKM. CDR3 sequence: CASSLSSTDTQYF. DNA for the CDR3: TGTGCCAGCAGTTTATCCAGCACAGATACGCAGTATTTT.

A few counts support this clone. The chain couples TRBV28 to TRBJ2-5; D tentatively reads TRBD1 or TRBD2 (6 bases each). The CDR3 contains 18 residues. Looked up from germline, CDR1 is MDHEN and CDR2 is SYDVKM. Trimming took 6 bases from V and 3 from J, leaving 26 bases between them. The CDR3 sequence is CASSYSPLLGGVEETQYF. The DNA for the CDR3 is TGTGCCAGCAGCTACAGCCCTCTACTGGGGGGCGTGGAAGAGACCCAGTACTTC.

The V and J genes are TRBV7-6 and TRBJ2-1, with a tentative D call TRBD1 (6 bases). V lost 5 bases and J 7 bases, leaving 18 bases between the germline ends. The CDR3 spans 15 residues. Germline values: CDR1 SGHVS, CDR2 FNYEAQ. CDR3 nucleotide sequence: TGTGCCAGCAGCGTAATACAGGGAAGAGGGAATGAGCAGTTCTTC. Protein product: CASSVIQGRGNEQFF.

This sequence joins TRBV7-7 and TRBJ2-5, with TRBD2 as a possible D gene (7 bases). The V end was cut by 1 base, the J end by 5 bases, with 23 bases between. The CDR3 is made up of 18 amino acids. Germline V gives CDR1 SSHAT, CDR2 FNYEAQ (reference sequence). CDR3 coding DNA: TGTGCCAGCAGCTTAGGGACAGCTGGACTAGTCGGGGGGGAGACCCAGTACTTC. Its translation: CASSLGTAGLVGGETQYF.

The CDR3 region has the DNA TGTGCCTGGAGTGTGGACAAAAATTCACCCCTCCACTTT. Its protein product is CAWSVDKNSPLHF. J is TRBJ1-6 and V is TRBV30; TRBD1 might be the D (5 bases). V dropped 0 bases and J dropped 7 bases, with 7 bases sitting between them. The germline gives CDR1 GTSNPN, CDR2 SVGIG (reference sequence). The length of the CDR3 is 13 residues.

Here the CDR3 reads CASSQSTGRDYGYTF. The CDR3 DNA reads TGCGCCAGCAGTCAATCGACAGGGCGAGACTATGGCTACACCTTC. The chain joins TRBV23-1 to TRBJ1-2, with 7 positions matching TRBD1. TRBV23-1 is labeled an ORF, and its function is uncertain. V lost 0 bases to trimming and J lost 3 bases; unmatched junction nucleotides: 4. CDR3 length: 15 amino acids.

This clone was seen a few times. V is TRBV28 and J is TRBJ2-1; maybe TRBD1 (6 bases). This CDR3 spans 16 amino acids. CDR1 is MDHEN and CDR2 is SYDVKM in the germline V gene. V was pared by 6 bases and J by 4 bases, with 19 bases between. The CDR3 DNA follows: TGTGCCAGCAGGAAGGGGGTGGATGTTTCGTACAATGAGCAGTTCTTC. Its translation: CASRKGVDVSYNEQFF.

The chain couples TRBV11-2 to TRBJ1-2, with D unclear. The CDR3 has 13 amino acids. V was shortened by 1 base and J by 2 bases, with 5 bases between the two germline ends. Germline CDR1 SGHAT, CDR2 FQNNGV. The CDR3 region is CASSLAPNYGYTF. DNA of the CDR3: TGTGCCAGCAGCTTAGCGCCCAACTATGGCTACACCTTC. Filled out from reference TRBV11-2 and TRBJ1-2, the complete variable domain reads EAGVAQSPRYKIIEKRQSVAFWCNPISGHATLYWYQQILGQGPKLLIQFQNNGVVDDSQLPKDRFSAERLKGVDSTLKIQPAKLEDSAVYLCASSLAPNYGYTFGSGTRLTVV.

This clone came up once. This rearrangement joins TRBV5-1 to TRBJ2-7; D is unresolved. CDR3 length: 16 amino acids. Trimming shortened V by 4 bases and J by 4 bases, and 21 bases separated the two germline ends. Germline assignment: CDR1 SGHRS and CDR2 YFSETQ. DNA of the CDR3: TGCGCCAGCAGCAGTTACCCCTTAAGGGAAGGGTACGAGCAGTACTTC. This translates into CASSSYPLREGYEQYF. The full variable domain, rest sourced from reference TRBV5-1 and TRBJ2-7, is KAGVTQTPRYLIKTRGQQVTLSCSPISGHRSVSWYQQTPGQGLQFLFEYFSETQRNKGNFPGRFSGRQFSNSRSEMNVSTLELGDSALYLCASSSYPLREGYEQYFGPGTRLTVT.

The V call is TRBV5-1, the J call TRBJ2-5; D not certain. The CDR3 has 11 amino acids. Trimming removed 7 bases at V and 5 bases at J, with 9 bases between. Looked up from germline, CDR1 is SGHRS and CDR2 is YFSETQ. In nucleotides, the CDR3 is TGCGCCAGCCAAGAAGAGGAGACCCAGTACTTC. Its translation: CASQEEETQYF.

This clone was seen only a few times. The J gene is TRBJ2-7, the V gene TRBV28, with a possible D match to TRBD1 (6 bases). V was cut by 11 bases and J by 7 bases, with 21 bases left in between. The germline CDR1 and CDR2 sequences are MDHEN and SYDVKM. This CDR3 is 13 amino acids long. In nucleotides, the CDR3 is TGTGCCTCCCTGGGGCAGGGTAGGGGGGAGCAGTACTTC. It specifies CASLGQGRGEQYF.

Points on this clone: The sample contains more than one DNA sequence encoding this CDR3. This rearrangement joins TRBV21-1 to TRBJ2-7; the DNA was not used to check the table's D call, TRBD1. TRBV21-1 is marked as a pseudogene. The CDR3 covers 21 residues. The CDR3: CASLNWTEVGHPLSCGYEQYF. The CDR3, as DNA: TGTGCCAGCCTGAACTGGACAGAAGTCGGCCACCCCCTGAGCTGCGGCTACGAGCAGTACTTC.

This chain uses TRBV9 with TRBJ2-7, with TRBD2 matching 10 bases. V lost 0 bases and J lost 3; bases outside the gene matches: 3. The germline CDR1 and CDR2 sequences are SGDLS and YYNGEE. The CDR3 extends over 15 amino acids. DNA of the CDR3: TGTGCCAGCAGCGTAGGAGGACTAGCGGACTACGAGCAGTACTTC. It encodes CASSVGGLADYEQYF.

V is TRBV2 and J is TRBJ2-1; maybe TRBD2 (6 bases). Germline V gene lookup returns CDR1 SNHLY and CDR2 FYNNEI. The CDR3 has 15 residues. Trimming removed 6 bases at V and 2 bases at J, with 14 bases between. CDR3 in amino acids: CASRKRTTAYNEQFF. The CDR3, as DNA: TGTGCCAGCAGGAAACGGACTACCGCCTACAATGAGCAGTTCTTC.

This rearrangement joins TRBV6-6 to TRBJ1-4, with TRBD1 matching 12 bases. The ends lost 8 bases at V and 8 bases at J; junction bases unmatched: 12. This CDR3 is built from 16 residues. CDR1 and CDR2 (germline): MNHNY, SVGAGI (reference sequence). CDR3 in amino acids: CASGGTGGAWGEKLFF. CDR3 coding DNA: TGTGCCAGCGGGGGGACAGGGGGCGCCTGGGGCGAAAAACTGTTTTTT.

The gene calls are TRBV5-1 and TRBJ2-7; 13 bases map to TRBD2. Germline loops: CDR1 SGHRS, CDR2 YFSETQ. The CDR3 runs to 15 residues. The trim removed 4 bases at V and 7 bases at J, leaving 8 bases unmatched. The CDR3 coding sequence is TGCGCCAGCAGCGCGGGACTAGCGGGACTTGGGGAGCAGTACTTC. Translation: CASSAGLAGLGEQYF.

As DNA, the CDR3 is TGTGCCAGCAGCTTATCGGGGGGGCTCGGGTTGAATGAGCAGTTCTTC. This gives the protein CASSLSGGLGLNEQFF. V usage is TRBV11-1 and J usage is TRBJ2-1, with TRBD2 matching 8 bases. Trimming took 2 bases from V and 7 from J; bases not matched to a gene: 10. Per the germline V gene, CDR1 is SGHAT and CDR2 is FQDESV (reference sequence). The CDR3 is 16 residues long.

J is TRBJ2-5 and V is TRBV5-4; D unresolved. The DNA end lines up better with TRBJ2-7; the J call may be wrong. Germline lookup yields CDR1 SGHNT and CDR2 YYREEE (reference sequence). CDR3 length: 12 residues. CDR3 sequence: CASSLLGYEQYF. The CDR3 DNA sequence: TGTGCCAGCAGCTTGTTAGGTTACGAGCAGTACTTC.

V gene TRBV6-1 combines with J gene TRBJ2-7, with 12 bases matching TRBD2. Germline V CDR1 and CDR2: MNHNS, SASEGT. J was trimmed by 7 bases and V by 7 bases; bases with no gene match: 8. The CDR3 is made up of 14 amino acids. For the CDR3, the DNA is TGTGCCAGCACGACTAGCGGGAGTGGATGGGAGCAGTACTTC. Translation: CASTTSGSGWEQYF.

In nucleotides, the CDR3 is TGTGCCAGTAGTGCCGACAGATTAGGACACTATGGCTACACCTTC. Protein product: CASSADRLGHYGYTF. The chain couples TRBV19 to TRBJ1-2; the D gene is possibly TRBD1 (5 bases). V lost 5 bases and J 3 bases, leaving 16 bases between the germline ends. The germline V gene encodes CDR1 LNHDA and CDR2 SQIVND (reference sequence). The CDR3 runs to 15 residues.

This clone was recorded once. J is TRBJ2-5 and V is TRBV6-1; D is undetermined. Trimming took 4 bases from V and 5 from J, leaving 14 bases between them. The CDR3 runs to 14 residues. Germline CDR1 is MNHNS and CDR2 is SASEGT. The CDR3 region has the DNA TGTGCCAGCAGTGTCACGTGGGTTATGGAGACCCAGTACTTC. It encodes CASSVTWVMETQYF.

This chain links TRBV5-4 with TRBJ2-5; 8 bases match TRBD1. CDR1 SGHNT and CDR2 YYREEE come from the germline V gene (reference sequence). V was clipped by 2 bases and J by 5 bases; unmatched bases: 11. The CDR3 has 16 amino acids. The CDR3 DNA sequence: TGTGCCAGCAGCTTTCCAGGGGGCGAAAGGGGGGAGACCCAGTACTTC. This translates into CASSFPGGERGETQYF.

The chain uses TRBV6-4 and TRBJ2-1; no clear D gene. The CDR3 has 15 residues. Trimming took 7 bases from V and 3 from J, leaving 16 bases between them. Germline V gene lookup returns CDR1 MRHNA and CDR2 SNTAGT. The CDR3 loop is CASTDFESHYNEQFF. Here the CDR3 DNA reads TGTGCCAGCACCGATTTCGAGTCACACTACAATGAGCAGTTCTTC.

This chain connects TRBV9 to TRBJ1-4, with D unclear. The CDR3 is 14 residues long. Trimming cost V 0 bases and J 1 base, with 4 bases left between them. Germline V gene data show CDR1 as SGDLS and CDR2 as YYNGEE. The CDR3 is CASSVGVTNEKLFF. DNA of the CDR3: TGTGCCAGCAGCGTAGGGGTAACTAATGAAAAACTGTTTTTT.

This chain connects TRBV5-1 to TRBJ1-6, with TRBD1 identical over 9 bases. The germline V gene has CDR1 SGHRS and CDR2 YFSETQ. V was clipped by 3 bases and J by 5 bases; unmatched bases: 3. This CDR3 has 15 residues. CDR3 in DNA: TGCGCCAGCAGCTCACAGGGGGCAAATAATTCACCCCTCCACTTT. It encodes CASSSQGANNSPLHF.

The V call is TRBV11-2, the J call TRBJ2-5; 7 bases line up with TRBD1. The CDR3 totals 17 residues. CDR1 and CDR2 from the germline V gene are SGHAT and FQNNGV. Losses at the gene ends were 2 bases for V and 6 bases for J; bases not matched to a gene: 15. CDR3: CASSLSATGLVRQTQYF. For the CDR3, the DNA is TGTGCCAGCAGCTTATCTGCGACAGGGTTGGTTCGACAGACCCAGTACTTC.

The V call is TRBV7-2, the J call TRBJ1-2; D is perhaps TRBD1 (5 bases). CDR1 and CDR2 from the germline V gene are SGHTA and FQGNSA. The V and J ends lost 3 bases and 4 bases respectively, with 6 bases between them. The CDR3 totals 12 residues. DNA for the CDR3: TGTGCCAGCAGCTTTGGGGGCTATGGCTACACCTTC. Its translation is CASSFGGYGYTF.